This T cell receptor (beta chain) stems from a study of vaccination effects on CD4 cells after COVID-19. V lost 5 bases, J lost 4 bases, and 18 bases lay in between. Germline V gene sequence: CDR1 SEHNR, CDR2 FQNEAQ (reference sequence). The CDR3 has 17 residues. Only in-frame clones appear in the TCRdb table, and some are missing; sequencing was by immunoSEQ multiplex PCR. Of 55,000 or so clones listed, about 77% were seen once; the top ten hold 5% to 6.5%. ViraFEST used viral peptide pools to expand antigen-specific CD4+ T cells before sequencing. Culture proceeded for roughly ten days, and CD4+ T cells were then isolated. The person was diagnosed with PCR-confirmed SARS-CoV-2 infection between March and December 2020. As concerns this clone: Its specificity is not known.

The V gene is TRBV7-9, the J gene TRBJ1-6; D perhaps matches TRBD1 (6 bases). The sample was CD4+ T cells from PBMCs cultured with HIV peptides, taken before COVID-19 vaccination. Subset noted: HIV-1 Nef peptide pool negative control/reference culture. The clonotype was recovered from a human donor who had a prior SARS-CoV-2 infection. For the CDR3, the DNA is TGTGCCAGCAGCCCAGGGGTTTCACAGAATTATAATTCACCCCTCCACTTT. Translated, it gives CASSPGVSQNYNSPLHF.